This TCR beta chain comes out of a study of blood T cell repertoires in COVID-19. In the study overall: Donors in the United States, Italy and Spain gave samples during acute or convalescent COVID-19. PBMCs, B-cell-depleted T cells, or T cells were the source of the cDNA or gDNA that made up the material.

V lost 2 bases to trimming and J lost 0 bases, with 17 bases between them. Germline CDR1 and CDR2: LGHDT and YNNKEL (reference sequence). The CDR3 sequence is 19 residues long. Per the study methods: Reference gene primer amplification gave estimated nucleated cell counts. Profiled with immunoSEQ multiplex PCR; TCRdb holds only in-frame clones, not every one. The DNA gave D and trimming, while V, J and clone size come from that table. This repertoire shows over 200,000 clones, roughly 87% found once; its top ten account for over 1.5%. The chain recombines TRBV3-1 (or the pseudogene TRBV3-2) with TRBJ1-6; TRBD1 is a possible D gene (5 bases). The sequencing sample was made of peripheral blood. The TCR was taken from a man aged 35 to 55 with active or convalescent COVID-19. The CDR3 loop reads CASSQRAVGLFSYNSPLHF. The CDR3 DNA follows: TGTGCCAGCAGCCAACGCGCCGTGGGGCTGTTCTCCTATAATTCACCCCTCCACTTT.